This T cell receptor (beta chain) was identified in a study of T cells after yellow fever vaccination. From the 5' RACE reads, TCRdb called clonotypes with MiXCR, one entry per CDR3 protein. The table has under 300,000 distinct CDR3 sequences, 6% to 7.5% seen once. The CDR3 is 14 amino acids. Germline loops: CDR1 MNHEY, CDR2 SVGAGI. Trimming left V 7 bases short and J 7 bases short, with 17 bases between. This receptor was obtained from a man between 25 and 39 years old who received the YFV17D yellow fever vaccine. The sample was CD4+ T cells sorted from PBMCs, taken 15 days after the yellow fever booster vaccination. V is TRBV6-5 and J is TRBJ1-5; no definite D call. The CDR3 region has the DNA TGTGCCAGCATTTTAGGCCCGACGGGCCAGCCCCAGCATTTT. It encodes CASILGPTGQPQHF.